These 16 T cell receptor beta chains were all obtained from the same sample, sequenced in a study of blood T cell repertoires in COVID-19. This table comes from immunoSEQ multiplex PCR, and its TCRdb copy is limited to in-frame clones, with some not included. The table records some 300,000 clones, around 88% of them present only once. Specimen: peripheral blood. These receptors all stem from a woman aged 25 to 45 who had recovered from COVID-19.

This clone was found a few times. The chain has TRBV7-3 and TRBJ1-1; 7 positions agree with TRBD1. Trimming cost V 0 bases and J 10 bases; bases outside gene matches: 8. Germline V gene data show CDR1 as SGHTA and CDR2 as FQGTGA. This CDR3 region has 14 residues. The DNA for the CDR3 is TGTGCCAGCAGCTTAACCACGACAGGGAACGCAGCTTTCTTT. Its protein product is CASSLTTTGNAAFF.

This rearrangement joins TRBV12-2 to TRBJ1-4; the D segment call TRBD1 is taken from the table without a DNA check. TRBV12-2 is described as a pseudogene. CDR3 length: 20 amino acids. The CDR3: CASRLGGTGTNYTTNEKLFF. CDR3 nucleotide sequence: TGTGCAAGTCGCTTAGGCGGGACAGGGACCAATTATACAACTAATGAAAAACTGTTTTTT.

The chain joins TRBV5-4 to TRBJ1-6; 7 bases align to TRBD1. J lost 9 bases, V lost 2 bases, and 8 bases had no gene match. In germline, CDR1 is SGHNT, CDR2 YYREEE (reference sequence). This CDR3 region has 15 residues. CDR3: CASSFTVGGSSPLHF. DNA for the CDR3: TGTGCCAGCAGCTTTACGGTAGGGGGCAGTTCACCCCTCCACTTT.

V and J are TRBV19 and TRBJ2-1; no firm D call. V was trimmed by 4 bases and J by 6 bases, leaving 10 bases between them. Germline-derived CDR1 and CDR2 are LNHDA and SQIVND (reference sequence). The CDR3 spans 13 residues. CDR3 nucleotide sequence: TGTGCCAGTAGTAGAGTTCCCCCCAATGAGCAGTTCTTC. This codes for CASSRVPPNEQFF. Variable domain in full (rest from reference TRBV19 and TRBJ2-1): DGGITQSPKYLFRKEGQNVTLSCEQNLNHDAMYWYRQDPGQGLRLIYYSQIVNDFQKGDIAEGYSVSREKKESFPLTVTSAQKNPTAFYLCASSRVPPNEQFFGPGTRLTVL.

The count of this clone is one. V gene TRBV15 combines with J gene TRBJ1-3, with 8 bases that match TRBD1. Germline values: CDR1 LNHNV, CDR2 YYDKDF (reference sequence). V trimming: 1 base; J trimming: 2 bases; junction bases outside the gene matches: 10. The length of the CDR3 is 18 residues. The CDR3 sequence is CATSRGYGQGLTGNTIYF. The CDR3 nucleotides are TGTGCCACCAGCAGAGGGTACGGACAGGGACTAACTGGAAACACCATATATTTT.

This clone has a single count. J is TRBJ1-4 and V is TRBV5-4; weak D call: TRBD1 (6 bases). V was trimmed by 3 bases and J by 3 bases, leaving 9 bases between them. Germline V gene data show CDR1 as SGHNT and CDR2 as YYREEE (reference sequence). The CDR3 consists of 14 residues. CDR3 sequence (DNA): TGTGCCAGCAGCTCACAGGGAGCTAATGAAAAACTGTTTTTT. This encodes CASSSQGANEKLFF. The full variable domain, completed using reference TRBV5-4 and TRBJ1-4, is ETGVTQSPTHLIKTRGQQVTLRCSSQSGHNTVSWYQQALGQGPQFIFQYYREEENGRGNFPPRFSGLQFPNYSSELNVNALELDDSALYLCASSSQGANEKLFFGSGTQLSVL.

This clone was found once. The chain uses TRBV10-3 and TRBJ1-2; TRBD1 might be the D (6 bases). Between the trimmed V and J ends, which lost 7 bases and 5 bases, there was a span of 14 bases. The germline gives CDR1 ENHRY, CDR2 SYGVKD. The CDR3 runs 13 residues. The CDR3 bases are TGTGCCATCACACAGGGCGGGTGGTATGGCTACACCTTC. Translating gives CAITQGGWYGYTF.

The chain is built from TRBV4-2 and TRBJ2-3; TRBD2 aligns across 10 bases. V was clipped by 0 bases and J by 4 bases; unmatched bases: 4. The CDR3 covers 16 residues. Germline CDR1 LGHNA, CDR2 YNFKEQ. The CDR3 here is CASSQDWLAGADTQYF. DNA for the CDR3: TGTGCCAGCAGCCAAGATTGGCTAGCGGGGGCAGATACGCAGTATTTT.

This chain connects TRBV3-1 (or the pseudogene TRBV3-2) to TRBJ2-5, with TRBD1 matching 8 bases. CDR3 size: 15 residues. V lost 1 base to trimming and J lost 5 bases; unmatched junction nucleotides: 6. CDR1 is LGHDT, CDR2 YNNKEL, per germline (reference sequence). CDR3 sequence reads: CASSQGTGRVETQYF. The CDR3 nucleotides read TGTGCCAGCAGCCAAGGGACAGGGAGAGTTGAGACCCAGTACTTC.

The gene calls are TRBV19 and TRBJ1-6; 9 bases map to TRBD1. The germline V gene encodes CDR1 LNHDA and CDR2 SQIVND (reference sequence). The CDR3 runs 13 residues. The junction had 2 bases not matched to a gene; V was cut back by 8 bases and J by 6 bases. Here the CDR3 reads CASVGQGNSPLHF. The CDR3 nucleotides are TGTGCCAGTGTGGGACAGGGTAATTCACCCCTCCACTTT.

This clone was counted once. CDR3 region: CASSRTGDYGYTF. The DNA for the CDR3 is TGTGCCAGCAGCCGGACAGGGGACTATGGCTACACCTTC. V and J are TRBV5-8 and TRBJ1-2; 9 bases map to TRBD1. The germline V gene encodes CDR1 SGHTS and CDR2 YDEGEE. Trimming cost V 4 bases and J 3 bases; bases outside gene matches: 1. There are 13 residues in the CDR3.

The chain has TRBV29-1 and TRBJ1-2; D not resolved. The V end was cut by 0 bases, the J end by 4 bases, with 9 bases between. This CDR3 contains 13 residues. Germline CDR1 and CDR2: SQVTM and ANQGSEA. Here the CDR3 DNA reads TGCAGCGTTGAAGATGTGCGGATCTATGGCTACACCTTC. Protein: CSVEDVRIYGYTF.

The chain uses TRBV3-1 (or the pseudogene TRBV3-2) and TRBJ2-1, with a tentative D call TRBD1 (5 bases). The CDR3 is 20 amino acids. CDR1 and CDR2 from the germline V gene are LGHDT and YNNKEL (reference sequence). V lost 4 bases to trimming and J lost 7 bases, with 32 bases between them. Here the CDR3 DNA reads TGTGCCAGCAGCCTCAGGATTGATCAGGGCGTTACCCGAGGTTCAAATGAGCAGTTCTTC. Protein sequence: CASSLRIDQGVTRGSNEQFF.

The CDR3 here is CASSLFRTDRDSRKNSPLHF. The CDR3 nucleotides are TGTGCCAGCAGTCTCTTTAGAACCGATCGGGACAGTCGGAAGAATTCACCCCTCCACTTT. The V call is TRBV27, the J call TRBJ1-6, with TRBD1 matching over 7 bases. CDR1 is MNHEY and CDR2 is SMNVEV in the germline V gene (reference sequence). This CDR3 is 20 amino acids long. Losses at the gene ends were 5 bases for V and 7 bases for J; bases not matched to a gene: 23.

The rearrangement joins TRBV5-4 to TRBJ1-2; D is unclear. Germline loops: CDR1 SGHNT, CDR2 YYREEE (reference sequence). There are 15 residues in the CDR3. V lost 3 bases and J lost 6, with 18 bases in between. The CDR3: CASSWWGGKSDGYTF. CDR3 sequence (DNA): TGTGCCAGCAGCTGGTGGGGAGGGAAGTCGGATGGCTACACCTTC.

The chain is built from TRBV15 and TRBJ2-1, with TRBD2 as a possible D gene (5 bases). The CDR3 sequence is 14 residues long. Trimming pared 0 bases from V and 9 bases from J, leaving 12 bases between. From germline, CDR1 is LNHNV and CDR2 YYDKDF (reference sequence). As DNA, the CDR3 is TGTGCCACCAGCAGAGAGCTAGCTAGGTTTGAGCAGTTCTTC. Translating gives CATSRELARFEQFF. Together with reference TRBV15 and TRBJ2-1, the CDR3 gives the full variable domain: DAMVIQNPRYQVTQFGKPVTLSCSQTLNHNVMYWYQQKSSQAPKLLFHYYDKDFNNEADTPDNFQSRRPNTSFCFLDIRSPGLGDTAMYLCATSRELARFEQFFGPGTRLTVL.